A selection of T cell receptor beta chains follows, all from one sample in a study of cytomegalovirus exposure and HLA in healthy donors. Sequencing was performed with immunoSEQ multiplex PCR; in TCRdb, only in-frame clones are kept and a portion is missing. The profile shows about 150,000 clones, about three fifths of them singletons. The material sequenced was PBMCs. These receptor sequences come from a male donor in good health and CMV-seronegative. Both conserved end residues are part of each CDR3. A D gene is named only where the DNA matches it firmly. The size entry is marked missing in some rows and otherwise reads once, few, many or a size class.

clone_size j_call v_call d_call cdr3_aa cdr3_nt
. TRBJ1-1 TRBV6-1 . CASSGGGGVNTEAFF TGTGCCAGCAGTGGAGGAGGAGGCGTGAACACTGAAGCTTTCTTT
few TRBJ1-6 TRBV28 . CASRPSQGQGSPLHF TGTGCCAGCAGGCCGTCGCAGGGCCAAGGTTCACCCCTCCACTTT
once TRBJ2-3 TRBV6-4 TRBD1 CASSDRGLADTQYF TGTGCCAGCAGTGATAGGGGGCTCGCAGATACGCAGTATTTT
. TRBJ2-7 TRBV27 TRBD1 CASGMAGGPYEQYF TGTGCCAGCGGTATGGCAGGGGGCCCCTACGAGCAGTACTTC
. TRBJ2-7 TRBV20-1 . CSAAQGNEQYF TGCAGTGCCGCACAGGGAAACGAGCAGTACTTC
. TRBJ2-1 TRBV5-6 TRBD2 CASSFRLAGDYNEQFF TGTGCCAGCAGTTTCCGACTAGCGGGGGACTACAATGAGCAGTTCTTC
. TRBJ2-7 TRBV5-1 . CASSLGGGLGQSTYEQYF TGCGCCAGCAGCTTGGGGGGAGGCTTGGGACAGTCAACCTACGAGCAGTACTTC
. TRBJ2-7 TRBV11-2 TRBD2 CASSLGPGEGREQYF TGTGCCAGCAGCTTAGGACCTGGGGAGGGACGTGAGCAGTACTTC
once TRBJ2-7 TRBV10-3 . CAISEGGFSYEQYF TGTGCCATCAGTGAGGGCGGGTTCTCCTACGAGCAGTACTTC
. TRBJ1-1 TRBV11-2 . CASNSWGLGGTEAFF TGTGCCAGCAATTCATGGGGCCTGGGGGGCACTGAAGCTTTCTTT
few TRBJ1-2 TRBV5-4 TRBD1 CASSGTGTASIYGYTF TGTGCCAGCAGCGGCACCGGGACAGCGTCGATCTATGGCTACACCTTC
. TRBJ1-3 TRBV30 . CAWRRGGTGNTIYF TGTGCCTGGAGGAGGGGAGGGACTGGAAACACCATATATTTT
few TRBJ1-2 TRBV7-2 . CASSLTELYGYTF TGTGCCAGCAGCTTGACGGAGCTCTATGGCTACACCTTC
. TRBJ2-7 TRBV9 . CASSPRGYEQYF TGTGCCAGCAGCCCTCGGGGGTACGAGCAGTACTTC
. TRBJ2-5 TRBV7-9 TRBD1 CASSLGDRGHQETQYF TGTGCCAGCAGCTTAGGGGACAGGGGGCACCAAGAGACCCAGTACTTC
. TRBJ1-2 TRBV19 TRBD1 CASTEDRDNNYGYTF TGTGCCAGTACGGAAGACAGGGATAATAACTATGGCTACACCTTC
. TRBJ2-7 TRBV11-3 . CGSRQGNNEQYF TGTGGCTCAAGGCAGGGGAACAACGAGCAGTACTTC
. TRBJ2-5 TRBV18 . CASSQGSVQETQYF TGTGCCAGCTCACAGGGGTCTGTCCAAGAGACCCAGTACTTC
. TRBJ2-4 TRBV9 . CASSLRGDLAKNIQYF TGTGCCAGCAGCCTCAGAGGAGACTTAGCCAAAAACATTCAGTACTTC
. TRBJ1-2 TRBV28 . CASSSRPWTANYGYTF TGTGCCAGCAGTTCCCGGCCGTGGACAGCTAACTATGGCTACACCTTC
. TRBJ2-2 TRBV5-4 TRBD2 CASSLLLLAGGNTGELFF TGTGCCAGCAGCCTACTACTCTTAGCGGGGGGAAACACCGGGGAGCTGTTTTTT
. TRBJ2-2 TRBV15 TRBD2 CATSRDFVGRGAGELFF TGTGCCACCAGCAGAGATTTTGTGGGTCGGGGGGCCGGGGAGCTGTTTTTT
few TRBJ2-7 TRBV5-1 TRBD1 CASSTGDPYEQYF TGCGCCAGTTCGACAGGGGATCCTTACGAGCAGTACTTC
few TRBJ1-2 TRBV20-1 . CSAQGAYGYTF TGCAGTGCCCAAGGGGCCTATGGCTACACCTTC
. TRBJ1-1 TRBV9 . CASSVVGGLTEAFF TGTGCCAGCAGCGTAGTAGGGGGTCTAACTGAAGCTTTCTTT
. TRBJ1-6 TRBV18 . CASSLRRDDNSPLHF TGTGCCAGCTCACTCCGGAGGGATGATAATTCACCCCTCCACTTT
. TRBJ1-1 TRBV6-5 . CASILLGGEAFF TGTGCCAGCATCTTGTTAGGGGGTGAAGCTTTCTTT
. TRBJ1-1 TRBV10-3 TRBD1 CATKGGQGSPGSAEAFF TGTGCCACCAAAGGCGGACAGGGAAGCCCGGGGAGCGCTGAAGCTTTCTTT
. TRBJ2-1 TRBV28 TRBD2 CASTPGAGGFYNEQFF TGTGCCAGCACCCCAGGGGCGGGGGGCTTCTACAATGAGCAGTTCTTC
. TRBJ2-3 TRBV18 TRBD1 CASSPIPDRGGGTQYF TGTGCCAGCTCCCCGATTCCGGACAGGGGAGGTGGTACGCAGTATTTT
. TRBJ2-3 TRBV5-1 . CASSLGWDKTTDTQYF TGCGCCAGCAGCTTAGGGTGGGACAAAACCACAGATACGCAGTATTTT
. TRBJ1-1 TRBV6-5 TRBD1 CASSYLQGGTEAFF TGTGCCAGCAGTTACCTACAGGGGGGGACTGAAGCTTTCTTT